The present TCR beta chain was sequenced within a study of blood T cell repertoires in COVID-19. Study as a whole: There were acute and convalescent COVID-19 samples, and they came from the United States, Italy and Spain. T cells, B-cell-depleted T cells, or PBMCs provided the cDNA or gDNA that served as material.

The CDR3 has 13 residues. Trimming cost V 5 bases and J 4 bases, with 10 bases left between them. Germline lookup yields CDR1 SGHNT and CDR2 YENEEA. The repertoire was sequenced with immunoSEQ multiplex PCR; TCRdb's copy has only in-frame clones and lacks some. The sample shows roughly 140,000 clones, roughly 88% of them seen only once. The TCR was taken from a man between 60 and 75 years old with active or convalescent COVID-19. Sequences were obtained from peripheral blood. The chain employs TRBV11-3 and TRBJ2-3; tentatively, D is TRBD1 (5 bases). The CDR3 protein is CASSPQGADTQYF. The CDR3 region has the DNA TGTGCCAGCAGCCCGCAGGGTGCAGATACGCAGTATTTT. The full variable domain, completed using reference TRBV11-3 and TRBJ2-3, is EAGVVQSPRYKIIEKKQPVAFWCNPISGHNTLYWYLQNLGQGPELLIRYENEEAVDDSQLPKDRFSAERLKGVDSTLKIQPAELGDSAVYLCASSPQGADTQYFGPGTRLTVL.